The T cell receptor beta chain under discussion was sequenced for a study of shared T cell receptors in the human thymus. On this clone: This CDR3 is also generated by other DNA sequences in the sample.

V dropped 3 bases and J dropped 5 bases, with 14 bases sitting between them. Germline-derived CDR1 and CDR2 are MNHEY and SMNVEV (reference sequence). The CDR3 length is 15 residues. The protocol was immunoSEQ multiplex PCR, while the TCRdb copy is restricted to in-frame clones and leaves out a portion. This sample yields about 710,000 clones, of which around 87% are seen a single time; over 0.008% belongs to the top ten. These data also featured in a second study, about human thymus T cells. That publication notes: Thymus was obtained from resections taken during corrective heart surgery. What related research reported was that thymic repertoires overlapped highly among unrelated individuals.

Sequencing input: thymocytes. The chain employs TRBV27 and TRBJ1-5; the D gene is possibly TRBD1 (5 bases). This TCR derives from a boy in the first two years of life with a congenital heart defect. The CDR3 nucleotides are TGTGCCAGCAGTTTTCGGCAGGGAGGAGATCAGCCCCAGCATTTT. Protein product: CASSFRQGGDQPQHF.